This T cell receptor beta chain emerged from a study of Ad26.COV2.S vaccination and SARS-CoV-2 variants. The table came from immunoSEQ multiplex PCR; TCRdb's copy has only in-frame clones and leaves some out. The sample shows roughly 400,000 clones, 90% of them seen only once. Treatment denoted: around 19 received Ad26.COV2.S at low or high dose, single or two shots; several received placebo; per-sample allocation not given. Specimens were obtained on day 63 following the first vaccine or placebo injection. J gave up 2 bases and V 5 bases, and 5 bases lay outside the gene matches. Germline values: CDR1 SGHTA, CDR2 FQGNSA. The CDR3 covers 14 residues.

This chain links TRBV7-2 with TRBJ2-7; the match to TRBD2 covers 8 bases. The receptor was isolated from a person between 18 and 65 years old who received the Ad26.COV2.S COVID-19 vaccine or a placebo. The sample was peripheral blood, taken in a trial of Ad26.COV2.S vaccine versus placebo. The CDR3, as DNA: TGTGCCAGCAGCCGCGGGAGGAATACCTACGAGCAGTACTTC. Encoded protein: CASSRGRNTYEQYF.